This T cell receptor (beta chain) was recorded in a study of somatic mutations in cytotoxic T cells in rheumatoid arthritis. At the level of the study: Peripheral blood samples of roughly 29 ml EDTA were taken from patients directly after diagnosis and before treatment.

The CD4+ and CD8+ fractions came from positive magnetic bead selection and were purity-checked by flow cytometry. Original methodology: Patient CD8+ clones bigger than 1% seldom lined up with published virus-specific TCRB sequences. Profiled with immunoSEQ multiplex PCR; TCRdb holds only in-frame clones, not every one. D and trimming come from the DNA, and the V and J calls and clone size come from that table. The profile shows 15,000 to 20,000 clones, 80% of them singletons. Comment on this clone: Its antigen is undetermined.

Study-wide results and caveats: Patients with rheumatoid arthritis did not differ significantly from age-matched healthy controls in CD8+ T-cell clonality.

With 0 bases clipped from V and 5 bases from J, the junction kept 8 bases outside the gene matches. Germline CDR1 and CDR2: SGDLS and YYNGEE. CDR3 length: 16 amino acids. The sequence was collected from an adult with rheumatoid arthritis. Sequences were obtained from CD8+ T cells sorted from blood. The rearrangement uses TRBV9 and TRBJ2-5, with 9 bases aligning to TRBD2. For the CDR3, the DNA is TGTGCCAGCAGCGTAGGTGGCGGGGGGGCGCGGGAGACCCAGTACTTC. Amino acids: CASSVGGGGARETQYF.